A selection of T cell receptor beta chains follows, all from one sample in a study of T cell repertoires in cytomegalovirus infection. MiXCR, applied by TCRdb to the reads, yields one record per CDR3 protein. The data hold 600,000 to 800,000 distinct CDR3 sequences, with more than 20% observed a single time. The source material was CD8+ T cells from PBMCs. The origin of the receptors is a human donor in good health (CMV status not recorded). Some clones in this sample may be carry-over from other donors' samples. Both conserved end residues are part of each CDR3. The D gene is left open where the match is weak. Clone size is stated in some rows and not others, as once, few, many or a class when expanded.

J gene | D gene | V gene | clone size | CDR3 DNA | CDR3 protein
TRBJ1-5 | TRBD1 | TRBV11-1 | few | TGTGCCAGCAGCGACGGGACAGGGAATCAGCCCCAGCATTTT | CASSDGTGNQPQHF
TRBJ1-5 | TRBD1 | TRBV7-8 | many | TGTGCCAGCAGCCTACTGCGGACAGGGGATCAGCCCCAGCATTTT | CASSLLRTGDQPQHF
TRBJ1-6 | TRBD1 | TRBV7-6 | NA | TGTGCCAGCGGGACAGGGGTAAATTCACCCCTCCACTTT | CASGTGVNSPLHF
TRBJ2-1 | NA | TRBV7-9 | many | TGTGCCAGCAGCCTCGGAGCTGGGCCCCCCAATGAGCAGTTCTTC | CASSLGAGPPNEQFF
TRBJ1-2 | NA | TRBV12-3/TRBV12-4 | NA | TGTGCCAGCAGATCGGGCGAAGGGGTGGGGGCGCGGTATGGCTACACCTTC | CASRSGEGVGARYGYTF
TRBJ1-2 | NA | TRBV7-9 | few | TGTGCCAGCAGCGCCGGACTCCGGAGGGACTATGGCTACACCTTC | CASSAGLRRDYGYTF
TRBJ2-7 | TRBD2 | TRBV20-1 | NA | TGCAGTGCTTGGGGGGGACTGAGCTCCTACGAGCAGTACTTC | CSAWGGLSSYEQYF
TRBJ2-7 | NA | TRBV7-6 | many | TGTGCCAGCAGCCGAGAGGCGGACCACTACGAGCAGTACTTC | CASSREADHYEQYF
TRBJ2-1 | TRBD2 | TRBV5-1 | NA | TGCGCCAGCGAAAACACCGGGACTAGCGGCCATGAGCAGTTCTTC | CASENTGTSGHEQFF
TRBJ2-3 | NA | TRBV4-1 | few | TGCGCCAGCAGCCTAGCGGACACTAGCACAGATACGCAGTATTTT | CASSLADTSTDTQYF
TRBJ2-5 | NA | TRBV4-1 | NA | TGCGCCAGCGGCCAGAGGGAGGCGGTGTGGGAGACCCAGTACTTC | CASGQREAVWETQYF
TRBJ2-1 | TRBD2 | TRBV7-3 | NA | TGTGTCAGCAGCTTGAATAGCGGGGGGTACAATGAGCAGTTCTTC | CVSSLNSGGYNEQFF
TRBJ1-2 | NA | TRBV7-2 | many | TGTGCCAGCAGCTTAGTGGGGGCCCCCGGCTACACCTTC | CASSLVGAPGYTF
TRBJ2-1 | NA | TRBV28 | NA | TGTGCCAGCAGTTTATATCCCCCGGGCAGGGAGAACAATGAGCAGTTCTTC | CASSLYPPGRENNEQFF
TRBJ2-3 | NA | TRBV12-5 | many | TGTGCTAGTGGTTTGGGACTAGACACAGATACGCAGTATTTT | CASGLGLDTDTQYF
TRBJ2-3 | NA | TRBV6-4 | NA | TGTGCCAGCAGTGTGGTTGAGGGTAGCAGCGCAGATACGCAGTATTTT | CASSVVEGSSADTQYF
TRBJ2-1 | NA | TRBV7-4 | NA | TGTGCCAGCAGCTGCTATAAGCGGGTCCGATACAATGAGCAGTTCTTC | CASSCYKRVRYNEQFF
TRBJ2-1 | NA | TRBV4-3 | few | TGCGCCAGCAGCCCGTCGGACCGGAGCTCCTACAATGAGCAGTTCTTC | CASSPSDRSSYNEQFF
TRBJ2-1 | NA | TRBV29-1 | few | TGCAGCGTTGAAGGTGGCAACTACAATGAGCAGTTCTTC | CSVEGGNYNEQFF
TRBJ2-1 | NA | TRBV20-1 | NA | TGCAGTGCTAGAGATCAGGCAGGGTCCTACAATGAGCAGTTCTTC | CSARDQAGSYNEQFF
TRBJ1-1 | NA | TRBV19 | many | TGTGCCAGTACCGTGGGGGGCCCTGAAGCTTTCTTT | CASTVGGPEAFF
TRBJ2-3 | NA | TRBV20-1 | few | TGCAGTGCTAGAGATATGGTCGACATCACAGATACGCAGTATTTT | CSARDMVDITDTQYF
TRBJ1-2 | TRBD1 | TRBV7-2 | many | TGTGCCAGCAGCCTTATTGGCTACATTCGAGGGACAGGGGATGGCTACACCTTC | CASSLIGYIRGTGDGYTF
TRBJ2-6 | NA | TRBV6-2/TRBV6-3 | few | TGTGCCAGCAGTTACTCCACCCGCGGAAACTCTGGGGCCAACGTCCTGACTTTC | CASSYSTRGNSGANVLTF
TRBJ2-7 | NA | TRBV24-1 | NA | TGTGCCACCAGTGATTCGGGACATCGGTCGGAGCAGTACTTC | CATSDSGHRSEQYF
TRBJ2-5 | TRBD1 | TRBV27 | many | TGTGCCACCAGAGACAGGGATCGCGAAGAGACCCAGTACTTC | CATRDRDREETQYF
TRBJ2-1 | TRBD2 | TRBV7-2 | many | TGTGCCAGCAGTCTTTCACTAGCGGGGGGCCTGTTTTCCTACAATGAGCAGTTCTTC | CASSLSLAGGLFSYNEQFF
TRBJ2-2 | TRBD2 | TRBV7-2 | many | TGTGCCAGCAGCTTAATGGCGGGGGGCTACCTGAACACCGGGGAGCTGTTTTTT | CASSLMAGGYLNTGELFF
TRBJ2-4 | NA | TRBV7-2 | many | TGTGCCAGCAACCCTGGCTGGGACCCCAAAAACATTCAGTACTTC | CASNPGWDPKNIQYF
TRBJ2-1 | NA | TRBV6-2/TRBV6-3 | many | TGTGCCAGCAGTGAGTACAGGGTCAATGAGCAGTTCTTC | CASSEYRVNEQFF
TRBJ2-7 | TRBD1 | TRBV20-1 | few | TGCAGTGCTAGAGACAGGGGGTTAACCTACGAGCAGTACTTC | CSARDRGLTYEQYF
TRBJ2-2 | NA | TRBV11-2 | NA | TGTGCCAGCCTTTGGACCGGAGCCGGGGAGCTGTTTTTT | CASLWTGAGELFF
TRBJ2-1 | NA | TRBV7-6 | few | TGTGCCAGCAGCCGCCGGGACTCGAGCTCCTACAATGAGCAGTTCTTC | CASSRRDSSSYNEQFF
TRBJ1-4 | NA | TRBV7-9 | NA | TGTGCCAGCAGCTTAGCGGGACCTGGAAGTGAAAAACTGTTTTTT | CASSLAGPGSEKLFF
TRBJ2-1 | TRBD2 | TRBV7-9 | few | TGTGCCAGCGGCGAAGCGGGGGCTGAGCAGTTCTTC | CASGEAGAEQFF